These T cell receptor beta chains were read from a single sample in a study of blood T cell repertoires in COVID-19. The method was immunoSEQ multiplex PCR; TCRdb's version includes in-frame clones alone and lacks a portion of them. The data contain 100,000 to 130,000 clones, 55% to 75% of them seen just once; the ten biggest clones take up 1.5% to 2%. The sequenced sample was peripheral blood. These receptors came from a middle-aged woman with acute or convalescent COVID-19. Each CDR3 is given with its conserved first and last residue. A D gene is named only where the DNA matches it firmly. Only part of the rows carry a size: once, few, many, or a class if the clone is expanded.

NA NA TRBJ1-6 TRBV28 CASSLGRGRSLHF TGTGCCAGCAGTTTAGGCAGGGGTCGGTCCCTCCACTTT
NA NA TRBJ2-3 TRBV19 CASSMSGRRNTQYF TGTGCCAGTAGTATGTCGGGTAGGAGGAATACGCAGTATTTT
NA few TRBJ1-1 TRBV3-1/TRBV3-2 CASSRSMEKGLSTEAFF TGTGCCAGCAGCCGATCCATGGAGAAGGGACTGAGCACTGAAGCTTTCTTT
NA NA TRBJ1-1 TRBV15 CATSGRDRNTEAFF TGTGCCACCAGCGGACGAGACAGGAACACTGAAGCTTTCTTT
TRBD1 NA TRBJ2-7 TRBV5-5 CASRRTGASYEQYF TGTGCCAGCAGAAGGACAGGGGCGTCCTACGAGCAGTACTTC
TRBD2 many TRBJ2-5 TRBV6-5 CARSSGLVSLETQYF TGTGCCAGATCCTCGGGACTAGTCTCCTTAGAGACCCAGTACTTC
TRBD1 NA TRBJ1-1 TRBV4-1 CASSRTGGGTEAFF TGCGCCAGCAGTCGGACAGGGGGTGGGACTGAAGCTTTCTTT
TRBD2 NA TRBJ2-1 TRBV9 CASSVDMSGGAYNEQFF TGTGCCAGCAGCGTAGATATGAGCGGGGGGGCCTACAATGAGCAGTTCTTC
NA NA TRBJ1-4 TRBV5-1 CASSPHQTGSEKLFF TGCGCCAGCAGCCCCCATCAAACGGGGTCCGAAAAACTGTTTTTT
NA NA TRBJ2-3 TRBV20-1 CSGAAADTQYF TGCAGTGGAGCGGCAGCAGATACGCAGTATTTT
NA once TRBJ1-3 TRBV5-6 CASSLDSNTIYF TGTGCCAGCAGCTTGGACAGTAACACCATATATTTT
TRBD1 NA TRBJ2-7 TRBV6-5 CASRDRDRYLYEQYF TGTGCCAGCAGGGACCGGGACAGATACTTATACGAGCAGTACTTC
TRBD1 NA TRBJ2-5 TRBV5-4 CASTQSTGVETQYF TGTGCCAGCACCCAATCTACAGGGGTAGAGACCCAGTACTTC
NA NA TRBJ2-3 TRBV9 CASSVGADTDTQYF TGTGCCAGCAGCGTAGGGGCAGACACAGATACGCAGTATTTT
NA NA TRBJ1-6 TRBV21-1 CASSFSRVNSPLHF TGTGCCAGCTCTTTTTCCAGGGTTAATTCACCCCTCCACTTT
NA NA TRBJ1-5 TRBV4-1 CASSQDRGQPQHF TGCGCCAGCAGCCAAGATCGCGGTCAGCCCCAGCATTTT
TRBD1 NA TRBJ2-1 TRBV7-3 CASSSQGAAYNEQFF TGTGCCAGCAGCTCGCAGGGGGCGGCCTACAATGAGCAGTTCTTC
NA NA TRBJ2-3 TRBV18 CASSPTGPDTDTQYF TGTGCCAGCTCACCGACAGGACCGGACACAGATACGCAGTATTTT
TRBD1 NA TRBJ1-1 TRBV12-3/TRBV12-4 CASSLERGTAAFF TGTGCCAGCAGTTTAGAGCGGGGGACAGCGGCTTTCTTT
NA NA TRBJ1-5 TRBV2 CASPVGQPQHF TGTGCCAGCCCGGTGGGCCAGCCCCAGCATTTT
NA NA TRBJ1-4 TRBV2 CASIRSTNEKLFF TGTGCCAGTATCCGGTCAACTAATGAAAAACTGTTTTTT
NA NA TRBJ2-5 TRBV2 CASSLTRSPDGDQYF TGTGCCAGCAGTCTGACTAGGAGCCCTGATGGGGACCAGTACTTC
NA NA TRBJ2-1 TRBV5-1 CASSPWAGNNEQFF TGCGCCAGCAGCCCCTGGGCCGGAAACAATGAGCAGTTCTTC
NA many TRBJ1-2 TRBV7-6 CASSPRQDGGYTF TGTGCCAGCAGCCCGAGACAGGACGGCGGCTACACCTTC
NA once TRBJ2-2 TRBV14 CASSQYGRGVGGYTGELFF TGTGCCAGCAGCCAATACGGAAGAGGTGTGGGGGGTTACACCGGGGAGCTGTTTTTT